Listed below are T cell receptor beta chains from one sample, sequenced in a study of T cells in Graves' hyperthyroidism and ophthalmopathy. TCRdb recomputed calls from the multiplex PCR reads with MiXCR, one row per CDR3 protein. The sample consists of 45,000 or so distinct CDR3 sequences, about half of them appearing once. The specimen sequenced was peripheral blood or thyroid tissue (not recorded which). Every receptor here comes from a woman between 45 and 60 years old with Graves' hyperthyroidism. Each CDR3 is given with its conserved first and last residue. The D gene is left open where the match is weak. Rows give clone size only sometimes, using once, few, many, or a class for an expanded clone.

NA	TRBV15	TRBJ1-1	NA	TGTGCCACCAGCATACCCAAACCCCTCCTCACTGAAGCTTTCTTT	CATSIPKPLLTEAFF
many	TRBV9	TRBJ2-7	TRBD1	TGTGCCAGCAGCGTCTCCGCCGGGACAGGGGCCGAGCAGTACTTC	CASSVSAGTGAEQYF
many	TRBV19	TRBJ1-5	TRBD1	TGTGCCAGTAGTAGCAGGGGGGCGAGCAATCAGCCCCAGCATTTT	CASSSRGASNQPQHF
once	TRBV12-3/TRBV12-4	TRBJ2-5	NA	TGTGCCAGCAGTTTAGCGGGGGGAGCCAAGAAGACCCAGTACTTC	CASSLAGGAKKTQYF
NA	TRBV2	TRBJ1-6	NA	TGTGCCAGCAGTGGAACTTCGGGGGCCCTCTCACCCCTCCACTTT	CASSGTSGALSPLHF
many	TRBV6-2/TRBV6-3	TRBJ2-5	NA	TGTGCCAGCAGTTACGTGACTATCGACGAGACCCAGTACTTC	CASSYVTIDETQYF
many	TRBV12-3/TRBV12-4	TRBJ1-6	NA	TGTGCCAGCAGCCCCTCCGGGCCTGGGGGCCTTTCACCCCTCCACTTT	CASSPSGPGGLSPLHF
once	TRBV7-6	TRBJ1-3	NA	TGTGCCAGCAGCTCCAGGACGGTGGTCGGGGACACCATATATTTT	CASSSRTVVGDTIYF
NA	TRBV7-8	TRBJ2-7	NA	TGTGCCAGCAGCTTACAGGGGCTCACCTACGAGCAGTACTTC	CASSLQGLTYEQYF
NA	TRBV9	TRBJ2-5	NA	TGTGCCAGCAGCGCGTCGGGTGAGGAGACCCAGTACTTC	CASSASGEETQYF
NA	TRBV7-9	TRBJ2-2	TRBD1	TGTGCCAGCAGCCCCCCCGGGACAGGGAACACCGGGGAGCTGTTTTTT	CASSPPGTGNTGELFF
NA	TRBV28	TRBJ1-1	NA	TGTGCCAGCAGTTTACTGGGGAGGATCACTGAAGCTTTCTTT	CASSLLGRITEAFF
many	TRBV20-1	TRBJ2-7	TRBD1	TGCAGTGCTAGAGGGGACAGGGGGGGGATCGAGCAGTACTTC	CSARGDRGGIEQYF
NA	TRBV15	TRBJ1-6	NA	TGTGCCACCAGCCGAGCAAGGGATTCACCCCTCCACTTT	CATSRARDSPLHF
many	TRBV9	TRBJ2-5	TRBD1	TGTGCCAGCAGCCCTCGACAGGGGGGGGAGACCCAGTACTTC	CASSPRQGGETQYF
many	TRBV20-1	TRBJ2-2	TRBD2	TGCAGTGCTAGCCTTCGCGGGAGGTCTTCCGGGGAGCTGTTTTTT	CSASLRGRSSGELFF
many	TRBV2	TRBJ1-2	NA	TGTGCCAGCAGTAAGGGGGATGAAGCTAACTATGGCTACACCTTC	CASSKGDEANYGYTF
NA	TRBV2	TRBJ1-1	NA	TGTGCCAGCAGTGTAGATGACACTGAAGCTTTCTTT	CASSVDDTEAFF
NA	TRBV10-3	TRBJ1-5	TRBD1	TGTGCCATCAGTGCGGGACAGGGCAAATCGAGCAATCAGCCCCAGCATTTT	CAISAGQGKSSNQPQHF
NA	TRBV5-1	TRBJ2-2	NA	TGCGGCAGCAGGGAGCCGTTTTTT	CGSREPFF
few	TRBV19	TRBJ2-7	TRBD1	TGTGCCACCGGGACAGGTCTTGAGCAGTACTTC	CATGTGLEQYF
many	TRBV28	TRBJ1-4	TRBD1	TGTGCCAGCAGTCTACTGGACAGGGTGAATGAAAAACTGTTTTTT	CASSLLDRVNEKLFF
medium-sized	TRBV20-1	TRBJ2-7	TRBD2	TGCAGTGCTGCCAGACTAGCGAACGAGCAGTACTTC	CSAARLANEQYF
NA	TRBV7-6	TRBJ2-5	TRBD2	TGTGCCAGCAGCTTATCCAGCGGGAGAATGGAGACCCAGTACTTC	CASSLSSGRMETQYF
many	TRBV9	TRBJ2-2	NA	TGTGCCAGCAGCGCGTGGGGCACCGGGGAGCTGTTTTTT	CASSAWGTGELFF